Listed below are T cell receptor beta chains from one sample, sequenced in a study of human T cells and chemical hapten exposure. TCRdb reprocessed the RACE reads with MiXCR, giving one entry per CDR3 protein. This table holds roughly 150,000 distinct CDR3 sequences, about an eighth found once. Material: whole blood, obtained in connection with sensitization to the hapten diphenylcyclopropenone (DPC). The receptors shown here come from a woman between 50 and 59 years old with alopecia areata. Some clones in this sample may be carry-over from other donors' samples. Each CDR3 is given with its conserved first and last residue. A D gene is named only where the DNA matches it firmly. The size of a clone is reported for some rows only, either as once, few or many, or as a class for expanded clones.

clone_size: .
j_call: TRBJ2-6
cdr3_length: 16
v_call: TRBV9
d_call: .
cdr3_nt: TGTGCCAGCAGCTCGGGACGGACCTCTGGGGCCAACGTCCTGACTTTC
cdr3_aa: CASSSGRTSGANVLTF

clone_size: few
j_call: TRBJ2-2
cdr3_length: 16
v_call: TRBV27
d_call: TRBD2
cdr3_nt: TGTGCCAGCAGTGCATATAGCGGGGACGACACCGGGGAGCTGTTTTTT
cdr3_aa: CASSAYSGDDTGELFF

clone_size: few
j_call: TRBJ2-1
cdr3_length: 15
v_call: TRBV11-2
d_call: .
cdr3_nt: TGTGCCAGCAGCTCGGGGGACAGAGCCGGGACTAGTAGGTTCTTC
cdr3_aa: CASSSGDRAGTSRFF

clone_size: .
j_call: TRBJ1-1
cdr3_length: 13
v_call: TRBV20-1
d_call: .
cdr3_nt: TGCAGTGCTAGAGTAACAGCGAACACTGAAGCTTTCTTT
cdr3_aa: CSARVTANTEAFF

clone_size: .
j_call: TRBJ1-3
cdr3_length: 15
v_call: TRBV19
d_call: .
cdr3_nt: TGTGCCAGTAGTATCGATTTTCTCTCTGGAAACACCATATATTTT
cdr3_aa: CASSIDFLSGNTIYF

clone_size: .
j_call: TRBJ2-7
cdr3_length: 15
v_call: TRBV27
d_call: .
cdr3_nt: TGTGCCAGCAGTTTCACCGGGATAGGGAGTGGTGAGCAGTACTTC
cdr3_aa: CASSFTGIGSGEQYF

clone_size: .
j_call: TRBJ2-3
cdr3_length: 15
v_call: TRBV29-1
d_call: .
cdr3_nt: TGCAGCGTGGTCAAGCGGGCAAGCTCCACAGATACGCAGTATTTT
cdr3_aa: CSVVKRASSTDTQYF

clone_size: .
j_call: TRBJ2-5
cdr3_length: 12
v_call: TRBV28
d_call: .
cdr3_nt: TGTGCCAGCGGAGGGCTAGGGGAGACCCAGTACTTC
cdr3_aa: CASGGLGETQYF

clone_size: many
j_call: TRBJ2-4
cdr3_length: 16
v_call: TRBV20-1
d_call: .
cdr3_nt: TGCAGTGCGGACAATGGGCCTACAATAGCCAAAAACATTCAGTACTTC
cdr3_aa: CSADNGPTIAKNIQYF

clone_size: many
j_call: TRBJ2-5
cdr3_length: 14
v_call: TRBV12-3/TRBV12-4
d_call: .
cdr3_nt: TGTGCCAGCAGTTCTCGGGGCTTCCAAGAGACCCAGTACTTC
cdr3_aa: CASSSRGFQETQYF

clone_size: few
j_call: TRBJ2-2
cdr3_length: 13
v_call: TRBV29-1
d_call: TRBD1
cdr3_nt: TGCAGCGTGGACGGACAGGGCTACGGGGAGCTGTTTTTT
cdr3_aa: CSVDGQGYGELFF

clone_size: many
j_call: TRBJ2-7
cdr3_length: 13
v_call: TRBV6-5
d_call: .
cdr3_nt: TGTGCCAGCAGGGTGGGAGGAGGCTACGAGCAGTACTTC
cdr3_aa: CASRVGGGYEQYF

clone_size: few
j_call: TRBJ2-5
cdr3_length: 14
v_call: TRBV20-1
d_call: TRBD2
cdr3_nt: TGCAGTGCTAGAGCCGGGAGGGCCGGTGAGACCCAGTACTTC
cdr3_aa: CSARAGRAGETQYF

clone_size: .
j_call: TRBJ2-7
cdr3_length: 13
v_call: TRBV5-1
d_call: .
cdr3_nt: TGCGCCAGCAGGAAGTTTGAGACCTACGAGCAGTACTTC
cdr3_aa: CASRKFETYEQYF

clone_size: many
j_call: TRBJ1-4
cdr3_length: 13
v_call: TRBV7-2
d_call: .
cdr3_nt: TGTGCCAGCAGCTTAGGGTTTGGTGAAAAACTGTTTTTT
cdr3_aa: CASSLGFGEKLFF

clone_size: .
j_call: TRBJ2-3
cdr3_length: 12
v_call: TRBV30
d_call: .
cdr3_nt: TGTGCCTGGAGTCCGGTCACAGATACGCAGTATTTT
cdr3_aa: CAWSPVTDTQYF

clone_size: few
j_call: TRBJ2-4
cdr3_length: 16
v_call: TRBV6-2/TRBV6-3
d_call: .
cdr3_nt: TGTGCCAGCAGGACAGACCGACCACTAGCCAAAAACATTCAGTACTTC
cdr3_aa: CASRTDRPLAKNIQYF

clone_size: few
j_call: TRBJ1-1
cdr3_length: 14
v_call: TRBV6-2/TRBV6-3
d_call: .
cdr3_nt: TGTGCCACTCTCGACGCCGGGGGGAACACTGAAGCTTTCTTT
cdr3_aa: CATLDAGGNTEAFF

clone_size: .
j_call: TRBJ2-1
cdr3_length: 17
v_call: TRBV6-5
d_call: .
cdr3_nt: TGTGCCAGCAGTCTTGAGGCGGGCAGGCCCCCTTACAATGAGCAGTTCTTC
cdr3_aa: CASSLEAGRPPYNEQFF

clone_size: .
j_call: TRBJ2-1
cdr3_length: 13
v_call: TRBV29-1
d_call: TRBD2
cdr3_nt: TGCAGCTCCATACTACTAGCGGGCAATGAGCAGTTCTTC
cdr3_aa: CSSILLAGNEQFF

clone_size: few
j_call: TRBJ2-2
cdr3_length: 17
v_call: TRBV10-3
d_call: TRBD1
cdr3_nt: TGTGCCATCAGTTATGGGACAGGGGGCTCGAACACCGGGGAGCTGTTTTTT
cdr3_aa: CAISYGTGGSNTGELFF

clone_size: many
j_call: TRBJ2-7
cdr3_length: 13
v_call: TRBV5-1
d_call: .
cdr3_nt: TGCGCCAGCAGCGCCACCGGGACCTACGAGCAGTACTTC
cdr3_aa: CASSATGTYEQYF

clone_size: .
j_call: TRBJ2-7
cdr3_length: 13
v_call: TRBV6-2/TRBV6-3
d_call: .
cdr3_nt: TGTGCCAGCAGTACCCGCGGGCCCTACGAGCAGTACTTC
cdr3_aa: CASSTRGPYEQYF

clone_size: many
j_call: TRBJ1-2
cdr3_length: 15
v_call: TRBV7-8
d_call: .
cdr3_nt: TGTGCCAGCAGCTTCGAAGCGATAAGCAACTATGGCTACACCTTC
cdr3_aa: CASSFEAISNYGYTF

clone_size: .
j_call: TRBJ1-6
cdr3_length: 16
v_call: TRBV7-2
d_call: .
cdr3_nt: TGTGCCAGCAGCTTCCTCGTAGGGCCAAGGGATTCACCCCTCCACTTT
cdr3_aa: CASSFLVGPRDSPLHF

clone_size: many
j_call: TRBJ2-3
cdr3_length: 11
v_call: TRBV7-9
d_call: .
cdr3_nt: TGTGCCAGCAGCTTCTCGGATACGCAGTATTTT
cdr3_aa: CASSFSDTQYF

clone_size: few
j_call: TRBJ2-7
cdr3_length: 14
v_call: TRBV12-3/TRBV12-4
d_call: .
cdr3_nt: TGTGCCAGCAGTCTGGGACATCAGTCCTACGAGCAGTACTTC
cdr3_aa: CASSLGHQSYEQYF

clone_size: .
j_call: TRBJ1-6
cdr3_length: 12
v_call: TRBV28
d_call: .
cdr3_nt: TGTGCCAGCACCCCGAGGAATTCACCCCTCCACTTT
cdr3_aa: CASTPRNSPLHF

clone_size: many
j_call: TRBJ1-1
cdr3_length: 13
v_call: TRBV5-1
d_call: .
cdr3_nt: TGCGCCAGCAGCTTCCAGACGAACACTGAAGCTTTCTTT
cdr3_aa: CASSFQTNTEAFF

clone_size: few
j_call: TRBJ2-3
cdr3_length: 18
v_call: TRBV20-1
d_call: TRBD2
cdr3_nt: TGCAGGGCTAGAGATGCGGGGAGGGCCAGGCGGGAGACAGATACGCAGTATTTT
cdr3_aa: CRARDAGRARRETDTQYF

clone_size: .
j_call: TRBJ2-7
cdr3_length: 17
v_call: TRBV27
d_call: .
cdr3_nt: TGTGCCAGCAGCTTGGTGGGGGCCCCTAGCGCCACCTACGAGCAGTACTTC
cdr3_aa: CASSLVGAPSATYEQYF

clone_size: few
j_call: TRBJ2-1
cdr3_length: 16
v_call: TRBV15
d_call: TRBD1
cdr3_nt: TGTGCCACCAGCAGAGGACAGGGTAACATAGTCCATGAGCAGTTCTTC
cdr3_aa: CATSRGQGNIVHEQFF

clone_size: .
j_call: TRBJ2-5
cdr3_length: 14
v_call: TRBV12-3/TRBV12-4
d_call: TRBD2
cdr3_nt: TGTGCCAGCAGTTTTACTAGCGGGAGGGAGACCCAGTACTTC
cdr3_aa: CASSFTSGRETQYF

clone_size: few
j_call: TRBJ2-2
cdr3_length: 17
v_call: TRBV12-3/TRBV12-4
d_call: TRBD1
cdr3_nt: TGTGCCAGCAGTTCCAATACCGGGACAGCGAACACCGGGGAGCTGTTTTTT
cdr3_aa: CASSSNTGTANTGELFF

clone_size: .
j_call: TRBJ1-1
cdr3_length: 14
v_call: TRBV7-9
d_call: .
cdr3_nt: TGTGCCAGCAGCCGGGGCGACATGAACACTGAAGCTTTCTTT
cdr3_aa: CASSRGDMNTEAFF

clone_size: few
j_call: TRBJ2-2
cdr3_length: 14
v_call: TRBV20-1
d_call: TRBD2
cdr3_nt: TGCAGTGCTAGAGCGACGGGAGGAGCCGGGGAGCTGTTTTTT
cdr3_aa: CSARATGGAGELFF

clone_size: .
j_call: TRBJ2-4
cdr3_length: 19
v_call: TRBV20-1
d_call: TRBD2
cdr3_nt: TGCAGTGCTCCGAAGGCGGCTAGCGGTCTGGGGGGTGCCAAAAACATTCAGTACTTC
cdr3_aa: CSAPKAASGLGGAKNIQYF

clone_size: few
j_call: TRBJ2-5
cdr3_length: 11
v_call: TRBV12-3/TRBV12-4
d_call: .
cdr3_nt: TGTGCCAGCTCCGAAAAGGGGACCCAGTACTTC
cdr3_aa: CASSEKGTQYF

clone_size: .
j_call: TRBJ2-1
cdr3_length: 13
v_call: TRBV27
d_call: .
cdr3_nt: TGTGCCAGCAGTTTAAGAGTGGGCGGTGAGCAGTTCTTC
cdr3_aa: CASSLRVGGEQFF

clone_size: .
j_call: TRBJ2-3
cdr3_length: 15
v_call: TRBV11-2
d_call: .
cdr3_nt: TGTGCCAGCAGCTTAGCGTACAGCTTCACAGATACGCAGTATTTT
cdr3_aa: CASSLAYSFTDTQYF